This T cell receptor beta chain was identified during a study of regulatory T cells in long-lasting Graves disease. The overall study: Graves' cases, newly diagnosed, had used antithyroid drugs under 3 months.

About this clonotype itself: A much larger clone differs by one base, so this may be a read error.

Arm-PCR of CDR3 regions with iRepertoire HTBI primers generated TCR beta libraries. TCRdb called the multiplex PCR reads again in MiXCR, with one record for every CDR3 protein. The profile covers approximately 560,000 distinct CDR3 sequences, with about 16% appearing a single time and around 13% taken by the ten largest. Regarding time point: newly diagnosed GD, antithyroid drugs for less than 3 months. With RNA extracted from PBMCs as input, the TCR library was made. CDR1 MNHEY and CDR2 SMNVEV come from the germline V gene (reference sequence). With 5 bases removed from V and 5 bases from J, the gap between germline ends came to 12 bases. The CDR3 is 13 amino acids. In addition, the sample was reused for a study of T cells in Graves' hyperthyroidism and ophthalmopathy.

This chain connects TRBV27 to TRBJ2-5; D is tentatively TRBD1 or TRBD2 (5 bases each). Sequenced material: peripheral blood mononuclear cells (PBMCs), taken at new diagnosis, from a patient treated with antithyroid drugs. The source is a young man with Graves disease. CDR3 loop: CASSAGRVETQYF. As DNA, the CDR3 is TGTGCCAGCAGTGCGGGCAGGGTGGAGACCCAGTACTTC.